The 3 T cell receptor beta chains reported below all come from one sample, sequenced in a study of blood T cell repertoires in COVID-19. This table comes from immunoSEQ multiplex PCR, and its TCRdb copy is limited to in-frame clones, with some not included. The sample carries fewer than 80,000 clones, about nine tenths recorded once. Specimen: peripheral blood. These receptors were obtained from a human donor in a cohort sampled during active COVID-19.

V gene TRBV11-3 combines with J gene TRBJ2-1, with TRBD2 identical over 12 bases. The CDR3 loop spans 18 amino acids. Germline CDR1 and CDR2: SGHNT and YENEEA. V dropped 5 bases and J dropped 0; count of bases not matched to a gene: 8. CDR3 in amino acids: CASSHGLAGTSSYNEQFF. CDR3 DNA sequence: TGTGCCAGCAGCCACGGACTAGCGGGGACGAGCTCCTACAATGAGCAGTTCTTC.

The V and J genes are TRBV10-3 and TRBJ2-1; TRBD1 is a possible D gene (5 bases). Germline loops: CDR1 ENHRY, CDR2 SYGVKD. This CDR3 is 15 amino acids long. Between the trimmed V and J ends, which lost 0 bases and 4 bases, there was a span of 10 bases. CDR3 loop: CAISESRQIYNEQFF. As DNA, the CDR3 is TGTGCCATCAGTGAGTCGAGACAGATTTACAATGAGCAGTTCTTC.

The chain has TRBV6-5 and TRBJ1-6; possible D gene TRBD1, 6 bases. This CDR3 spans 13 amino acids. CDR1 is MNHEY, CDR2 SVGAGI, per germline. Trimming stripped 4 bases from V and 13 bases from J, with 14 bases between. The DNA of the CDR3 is TGTGCCAGCAGTTCCTCTCAGGGGTCTCCCCTCCACTTT. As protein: CASSSSQGSPLHF.